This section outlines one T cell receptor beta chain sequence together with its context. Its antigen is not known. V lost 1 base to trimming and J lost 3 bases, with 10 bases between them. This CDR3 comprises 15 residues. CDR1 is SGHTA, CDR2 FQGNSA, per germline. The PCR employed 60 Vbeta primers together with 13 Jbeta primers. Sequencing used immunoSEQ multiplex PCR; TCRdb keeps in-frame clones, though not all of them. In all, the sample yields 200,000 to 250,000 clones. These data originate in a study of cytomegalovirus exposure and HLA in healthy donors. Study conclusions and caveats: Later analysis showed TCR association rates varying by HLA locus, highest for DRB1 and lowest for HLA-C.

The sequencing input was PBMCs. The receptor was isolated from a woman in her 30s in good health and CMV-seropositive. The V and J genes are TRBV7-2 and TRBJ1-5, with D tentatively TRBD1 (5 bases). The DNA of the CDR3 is TGTGCCAGCAGCTTAGTTGCAGGGAACAATCAGCCCCAGCATTTT. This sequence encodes CASSLVAGNNQPQHF.